These T cell receptor beta chains were read from a single sample in a study of T cells in Graves' hyperthyroidism and ophthalmopathy. TCRdb re-derived calls from the multiplex PCR reads in MiXCR, one entry per CDR3 protein. The sample contains hundreds of thousands of distinct CDR3 sequences, 13% to 15% of which appear only once. The material sequenced was blood. These receptor sequences come from a woman in her late teens or twenties with Graves' hyperthyroidism. Both conserved end residues are trimmed from each CDR3. Only some rows state a clone size, as once, few, many or a class for expanded clones.

clone_size v_call cdr3_aa
many TRBV7-9 ASSLATMFTDTEAF
many TRBV3-1 ASSQDRDQPQH
. TRBV25-1 ASSDIETGDHNEQF
. TRBV6-6 ASSYSTRYNEQF
many TRBV20-1 SARDGVDTQY
many TRBV2 ASSPTASYNSPLH
many TRBV12-3/TRBV12-4 ASSLYYSQY
. TRBV28 ASLTSGRSETQY
many TRBV6-6 ASSWLAEGYEQY
many TRBV27 ASSLSGNNEQF
. TRBV20-1 SAILRQGLIYGYT
few TRBV5-5 ASSREGYSPLH
few TRBV6-2/TRBV6-3 ASSYPLGSFYEQY
many TRBV11-2 ASSEPTGTAAEQY
. TRBV6-1 ASRRQTVDGYGYT
. TRBV28 ASSSRDQQYFEETQY
. TRBV7-2 ASSLGSRVFDEQF
many TRBV28 ASSLPREAYNEQF
few TRBV18 ASSRTGSAYNSPLH
many TRBV11-2 ASSLDLASYEQY
few TRBV4-1 ASSPTIQGRGNEQF
many TRBV27 ASSLRGLGSNQPQH
many TRBV11-3 ASSLEGRGSYEQY
few TRBV30 AWSVARTGLNSPLH
. TRBV15 ATSRASTGEETQY
many TRBV12-3/TRBV12-4 ASSSSHRGLDEQY
few TRBV29-1 SVDSRGTLSSYNEQF
many TRBV11-2 ASSFPAPEQF
few TRBV4-1 ASSQPRAGTSGDTGELF
. TRBV11-3 AGSPNPGETQY
. TRBV5-6 ASSFRIEETQY
many TRBV24-1 ATSDSRGYEQY
many TRBV6-2/TRBV6-3 ASSPYRVGETQY
. TRBV7-2 ASSFAGLAGHGGPTDTQY
few TRBV6-1 ASHGGFPDTQY
many TRBV12-3/TRBV12-4 ASSHGTGGYEQY
many TRBV5-6 ASSLTLRNEQF
few TRBV7-2 ASSLVGGGGAEAF
. TRBV24-1 ATSARQPGLVRTGELF
. TRBV19 ASSRLGPAGGDEQF
. TRBV11-2 ASSLWLAVTDTQY
many TRBV5-4 ASSGAGTGTFYEQY
many TRBV3-1 ASRGLSEGSAGDEKLF
. TRBV6-1 ASSPPYPQGGSYEQY
few TRBV30 AWSRPPSYEQY